This TCR beta chain derives from a study of PD-1 blockade in classical Hodgkin lymphoma. Libraries were prepared by immunoSEQ multiplex PCR; TCRdb keeps only in-frame clonotypes and omits some of them. The profile shows fewer than 30,000 clones, 89% of them singletons. The germline CDR1 and CDR2 sequences are LGHNA and YNFKEQ. The length of the CDR3 is 16 residues. V lost 0 bases and J lost 2, with 12 bases in between. A word on this clone: Its target is not known.

Study results and caveats: Newly diagnosed patients reportedly had lower baseline TCR diversity than healthy donors. Underlying causes for the observed repertoire differences were not defined, possibly disease activity or prior therapy.

The time point: newly diagnosed, previously untreated cHL patient sample. Negative selection with magnetic separation was used to purify CD4+ T cells from thawed PBMCs. Peripheral samples used as comparators were newly diagnosed, untreated classical Hodgkin lymphoma PBMCs. The receptor's source is a human donor with classical Hodgkin lymphoma. The rearrangement links TRBV4-2 to TRBJ2-3; no firm D call. Sequences were obtained from CD4+ T cells from blood. The CDR3: CASSQDLARITDTQYF. Here the CDR3 DNA reads TGTGCCAGCAGCCAAGATCTCGCGAGGATCACAGATACGCAGTATTTT.